This T cell receptor beta chain is from a study of tumor-infiltrating lymphocytes in oesophageal squamous cell carcinoma. This clonotype was recorded many times. Each CDR3 protein is one row after TCRdb ran MiXCR on the PCR reads. The sample holds about 22,000 distinct CDR3 sequences; approximately 34% are singletons and the top ten take roughly 19%. Germline CDR1 SGHTA, CDR2 FQGTGA. Trimming at V came to 5 bases and at J to 2 bases, leaving 19 bases not matched to a gene. The CDR3 totals 19 residues. The sequenced sample consisted of esophageal tumor tissue. The clonotype was recovered from a female donor with esophageal squamous cell carcinoma. The rearrangement joins TRBV7-3 to TRBJ2-3; 7 bases are a match to TRBD2. The CDR3 DNA reads as TGTGCCAGCAGCCAACCCAAGATTTCCGGAGCGGGGCCCACAGATACGCAGTATTTT. Its protein product is CASSQPKISGAGPTDTQYF.